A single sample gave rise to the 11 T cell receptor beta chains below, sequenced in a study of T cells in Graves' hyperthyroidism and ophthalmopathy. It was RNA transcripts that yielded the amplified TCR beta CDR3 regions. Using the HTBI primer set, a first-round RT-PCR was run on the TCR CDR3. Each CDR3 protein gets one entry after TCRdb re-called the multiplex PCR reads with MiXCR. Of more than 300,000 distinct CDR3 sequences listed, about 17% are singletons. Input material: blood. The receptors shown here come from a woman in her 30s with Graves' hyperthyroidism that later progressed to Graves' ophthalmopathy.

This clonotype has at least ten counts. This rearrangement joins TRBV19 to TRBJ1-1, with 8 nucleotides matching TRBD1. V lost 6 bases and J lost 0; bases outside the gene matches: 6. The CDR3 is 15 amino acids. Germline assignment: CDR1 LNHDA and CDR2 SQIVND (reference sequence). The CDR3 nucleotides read TGTGCCAGTAGCAAAAGGACAGGGTTGAACACTGAAGCTTTCTTT. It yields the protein CASSKRTGLNTEAFF.

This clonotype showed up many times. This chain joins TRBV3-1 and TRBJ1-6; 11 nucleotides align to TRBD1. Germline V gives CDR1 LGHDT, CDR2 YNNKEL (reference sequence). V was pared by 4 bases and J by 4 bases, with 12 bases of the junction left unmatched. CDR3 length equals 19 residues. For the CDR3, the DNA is TGTGCCAGCAGCCTTCAAAGGGGGACAGGGGGACGATATAATTCACCCCTCCACTTT. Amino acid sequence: CASSLQRGTGGRYNSPLHF.

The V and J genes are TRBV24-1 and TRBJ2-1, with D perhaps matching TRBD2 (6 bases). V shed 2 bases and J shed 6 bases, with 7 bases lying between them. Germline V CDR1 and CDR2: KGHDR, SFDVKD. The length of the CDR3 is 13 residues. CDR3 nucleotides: TGTGCCACCAGTGATTGGCGGGGCAATGAGCAGTTCTTC. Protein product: CATSDWRGNEQFF.

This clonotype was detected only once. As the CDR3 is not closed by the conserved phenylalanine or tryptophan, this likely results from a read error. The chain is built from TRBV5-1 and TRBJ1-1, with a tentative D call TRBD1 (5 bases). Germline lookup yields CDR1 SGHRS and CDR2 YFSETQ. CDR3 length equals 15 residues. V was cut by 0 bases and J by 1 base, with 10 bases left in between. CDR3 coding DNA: TGCGCCAGCAGCTTGGGGTTTACAGGGAACACTGAAGCTTTCGTT. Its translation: CASSLGFTGNTEAFV.

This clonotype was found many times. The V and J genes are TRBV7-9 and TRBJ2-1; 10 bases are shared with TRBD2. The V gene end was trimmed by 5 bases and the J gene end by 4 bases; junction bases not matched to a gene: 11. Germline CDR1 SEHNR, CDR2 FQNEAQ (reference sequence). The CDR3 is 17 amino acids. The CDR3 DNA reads TGTGCCAGCAGCCCCGCCCCAGGGACTAGCGCATACAATGAGCAGTTCTTC. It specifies CASSPAPGTSAYNEQFF.

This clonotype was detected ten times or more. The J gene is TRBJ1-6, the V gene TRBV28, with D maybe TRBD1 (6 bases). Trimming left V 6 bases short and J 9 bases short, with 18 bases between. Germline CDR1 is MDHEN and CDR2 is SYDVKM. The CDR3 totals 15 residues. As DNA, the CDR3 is TGTGCCAGCAGGCCTCCCGGGGGCGATATTTCACCCCTCCACTTT. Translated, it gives CASRPPGGDISPLHF. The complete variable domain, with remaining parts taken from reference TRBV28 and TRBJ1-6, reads DVKVTQSSRYLVKRTGEKVFLECVQDMDHENMFWYRQDPGLGLRLIYFSYDVKMKEKGDIPEGYSVSREKKERFSLILESASTNQTSMYLCASRPPGGDISPLHFGNGTRLTVT.

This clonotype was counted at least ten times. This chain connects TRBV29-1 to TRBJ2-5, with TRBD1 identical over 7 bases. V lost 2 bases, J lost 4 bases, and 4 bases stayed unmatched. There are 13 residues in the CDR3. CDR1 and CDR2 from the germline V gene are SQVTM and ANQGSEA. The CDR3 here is CSVESRDRETQYF. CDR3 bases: TGCAGCGTTGAATCCCGGGACAGAGAGACCCAGTACTTC.

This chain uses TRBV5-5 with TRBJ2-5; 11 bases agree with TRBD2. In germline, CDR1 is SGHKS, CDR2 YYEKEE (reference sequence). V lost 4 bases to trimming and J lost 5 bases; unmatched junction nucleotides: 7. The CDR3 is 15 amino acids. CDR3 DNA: TGTGCCAGCAGCCCTGAGACTAGCGGGGCGGAGACCCAGTACTTC. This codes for CASSPETSGAETQYF.

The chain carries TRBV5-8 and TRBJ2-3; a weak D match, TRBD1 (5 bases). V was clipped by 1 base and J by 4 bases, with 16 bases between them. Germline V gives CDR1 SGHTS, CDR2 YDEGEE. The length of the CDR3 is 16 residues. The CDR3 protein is CASSLLVRAYADTQYF. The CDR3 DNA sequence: TGTGCCAGCAGCTTGTTGGTCAGGGCGTACGCAGATACGCAGTATTTT.

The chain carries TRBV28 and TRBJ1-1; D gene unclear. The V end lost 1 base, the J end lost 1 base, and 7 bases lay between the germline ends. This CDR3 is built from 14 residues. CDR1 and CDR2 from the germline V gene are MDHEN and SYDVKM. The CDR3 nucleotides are TGTGCCAGCAGTTTATCCCCTCCGAACACTGAAGCTTTCTTT. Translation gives CASSLSPPNTEAFF.

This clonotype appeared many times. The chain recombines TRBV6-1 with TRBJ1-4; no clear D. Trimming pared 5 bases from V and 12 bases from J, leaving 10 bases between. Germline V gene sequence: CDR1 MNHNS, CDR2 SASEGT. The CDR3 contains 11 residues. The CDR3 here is CASSWSWELFF. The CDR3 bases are TGTGCCAGCAGTTGGAGTTGGGAACTGTTTTTT.